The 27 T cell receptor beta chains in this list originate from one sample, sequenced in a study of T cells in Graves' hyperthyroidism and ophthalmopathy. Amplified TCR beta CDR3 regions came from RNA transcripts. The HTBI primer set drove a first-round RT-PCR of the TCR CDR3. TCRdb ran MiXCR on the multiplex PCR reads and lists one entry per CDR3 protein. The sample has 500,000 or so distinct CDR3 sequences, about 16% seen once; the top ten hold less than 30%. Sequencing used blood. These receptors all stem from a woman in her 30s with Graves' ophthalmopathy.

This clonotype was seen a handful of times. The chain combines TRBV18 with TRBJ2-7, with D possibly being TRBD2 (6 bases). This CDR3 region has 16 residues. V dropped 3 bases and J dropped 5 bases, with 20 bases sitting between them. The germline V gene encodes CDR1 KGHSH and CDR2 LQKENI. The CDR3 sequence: CASSPVGGRRDNEQYF. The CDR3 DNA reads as TGTGCCAGCTCACCTGTGGGAGGCAGGAGGGATAACGAGCAGTACTTC.

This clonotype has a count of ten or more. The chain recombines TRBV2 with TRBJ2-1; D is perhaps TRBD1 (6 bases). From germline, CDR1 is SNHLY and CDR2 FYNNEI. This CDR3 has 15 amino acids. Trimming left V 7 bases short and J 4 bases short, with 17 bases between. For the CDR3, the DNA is TGTGCCAGCAACGAAAGGACAGCCCTTTACAATGAGCAGTTCTTC. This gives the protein CASNERTALYNEQFF.

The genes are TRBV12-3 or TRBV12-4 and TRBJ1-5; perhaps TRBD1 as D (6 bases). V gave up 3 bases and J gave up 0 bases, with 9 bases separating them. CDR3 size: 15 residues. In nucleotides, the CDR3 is TGTGCCAGCAGTTTGAACAGGGATAGCAATCAGCCCCAGCATTTT. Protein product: CASSLNRDSNQPQHF.

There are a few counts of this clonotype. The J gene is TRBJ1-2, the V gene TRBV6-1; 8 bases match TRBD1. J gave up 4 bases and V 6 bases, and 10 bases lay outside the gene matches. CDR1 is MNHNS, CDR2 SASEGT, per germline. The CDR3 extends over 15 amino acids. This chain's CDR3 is CASSHRQGASYGYTF. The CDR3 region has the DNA TGTGCCAGCAGCCATCGGCAGGGGGCAAGCTATGGCTACACCTTC.

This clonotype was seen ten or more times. The CDR3 DNA sequence: TGTGCCAGCAGTTGGGCTAGGGTTGAGAATGAGCAGTTCTTC. Protein product: CASSWARVENEQFF. This sequence joins TRBV11-2 and TRBJ2-1; D remains unclear. Germline CDR1 and CDR2: SGHAT and FQNNGV. V lost 6 bases and J 7 bases, leaving 16 bases between the germline ends. The CDR3 length is 14 residues.

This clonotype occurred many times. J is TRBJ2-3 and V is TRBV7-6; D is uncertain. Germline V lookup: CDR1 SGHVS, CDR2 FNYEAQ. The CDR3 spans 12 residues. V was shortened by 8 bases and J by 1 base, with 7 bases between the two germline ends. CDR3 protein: CASSRGTDTQYF. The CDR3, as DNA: TGTGCCAGCTCACGGGGCACAGATACGCAGTATTTT.

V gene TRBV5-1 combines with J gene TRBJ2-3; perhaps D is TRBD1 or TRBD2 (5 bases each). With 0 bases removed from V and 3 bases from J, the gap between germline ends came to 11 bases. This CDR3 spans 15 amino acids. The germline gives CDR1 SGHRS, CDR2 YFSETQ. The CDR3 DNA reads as TGCGCCAGCAGCTTGGGAGGGGTCGAGACAGATACGCAGTATTTT. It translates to CASSLGGVETDTQYF.

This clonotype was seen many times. CDR3 in DNA: TGCAGTGCTAGCCTCCCGTTTACTAGCGGGAGTTTAGATGAGCAGTTCTTC. Encoded protein: CSASLPFTSGSLDEQFF. The chain joins TRBV20-1 to TRBJ2-1, with 11 nucleotides matching TRBD2. V gave up 3 bases and J gave up 8 bases; unmatched junction bases: 15. The germline gives CDR1 DFQATT, CDR2 SNEGSKA (reference sequence). The CDR3 spans 17 residues.

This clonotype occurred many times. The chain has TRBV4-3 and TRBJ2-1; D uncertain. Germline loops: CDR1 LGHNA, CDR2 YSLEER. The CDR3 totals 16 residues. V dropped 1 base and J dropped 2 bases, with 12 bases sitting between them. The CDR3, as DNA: TGCGCCAGCAGCCAAGGAGCAGGCAGTACCTACAATGAGCAGTTCTTC. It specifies CASSQGAGSTYNEQFF.

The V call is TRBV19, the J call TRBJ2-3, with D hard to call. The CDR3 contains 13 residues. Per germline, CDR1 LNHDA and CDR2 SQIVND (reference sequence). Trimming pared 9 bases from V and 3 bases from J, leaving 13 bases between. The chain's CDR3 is CASSTARTDTQYF. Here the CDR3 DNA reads TGTGCCAGCTCGACCGCTAGGACAGATACGCAGTATTTT.

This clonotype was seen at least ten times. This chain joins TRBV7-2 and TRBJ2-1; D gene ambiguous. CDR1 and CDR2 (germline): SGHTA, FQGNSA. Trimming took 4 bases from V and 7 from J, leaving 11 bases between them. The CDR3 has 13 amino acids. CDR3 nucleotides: TGTGCCAGCAGCTCCAAGGGTTGGAATGAGCAGTTCTTC. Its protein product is CASSSKGWNEQFF.

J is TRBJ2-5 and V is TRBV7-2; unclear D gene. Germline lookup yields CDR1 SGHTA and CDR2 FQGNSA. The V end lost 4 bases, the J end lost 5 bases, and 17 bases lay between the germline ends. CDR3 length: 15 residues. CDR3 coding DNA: TGTGCCAGCAGCTCTAGGACCTCCAGAAGGGAGACCCAGTACTTC. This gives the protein CASSSRTSRRETQYF.

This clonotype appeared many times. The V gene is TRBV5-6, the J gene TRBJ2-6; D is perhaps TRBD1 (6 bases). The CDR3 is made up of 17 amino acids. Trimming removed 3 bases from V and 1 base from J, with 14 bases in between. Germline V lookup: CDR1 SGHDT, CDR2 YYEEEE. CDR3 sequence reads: CASSYGTPRSGANVLTF. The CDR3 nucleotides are TGTGCCAGCAGCTATGGGACACCGAGATCTGGGGCCAACGTCCTGACTTTC.

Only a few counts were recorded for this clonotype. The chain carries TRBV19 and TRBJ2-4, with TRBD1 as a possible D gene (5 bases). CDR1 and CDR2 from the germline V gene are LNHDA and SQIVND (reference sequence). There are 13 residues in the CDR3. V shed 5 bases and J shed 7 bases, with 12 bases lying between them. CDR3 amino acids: CASSPGIYNIQYF. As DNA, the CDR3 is TGTGCCAGTAGTCCAGGGATTTATAACATTCAGTACTTC.

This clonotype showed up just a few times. Written as DNA, the CDR3 is TGTGCCAGCAGCTTGGCAGGGGGCATGGGACTAGCGTCCAATGAGCAGTTCTTC. Translation gives CASSLAGGMGLASNEQFF. The chain combines TRBV5-4 with TRBJ2-1; 10 nucleotides match TRBD2. This CDR3 has 18 residues. The V gene's germline CDR1 is SGHNT and CDR2 YYREEE (reference sequence). V was clipped by 0 bases and J by 6 bases; unmatched bases: 12.

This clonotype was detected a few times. The CDR3 DNA reads TGTGCCAGCAGTGGGGGGACCGCCCGCTCTGGGGCCAACGTCCTGACTTTC. Translated: CASSGGTARSGANVLTF. The rearrangement joins TRBV12-3 or TRBV12-4 to TRBJ2-6; perhaps TRBD2 as D (6 bases). Trimming took 5 bases from V and 0 from J, leaving 14 bases between them. This CDR3 is built from 17 residues.

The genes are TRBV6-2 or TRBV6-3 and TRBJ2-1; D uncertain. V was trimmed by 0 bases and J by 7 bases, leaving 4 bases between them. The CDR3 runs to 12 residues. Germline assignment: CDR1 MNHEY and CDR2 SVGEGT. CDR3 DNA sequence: TGTGCCAGCAGTTACTCTGCTAATGAGCAGTTCTTC. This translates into CASSYSANEQFF.

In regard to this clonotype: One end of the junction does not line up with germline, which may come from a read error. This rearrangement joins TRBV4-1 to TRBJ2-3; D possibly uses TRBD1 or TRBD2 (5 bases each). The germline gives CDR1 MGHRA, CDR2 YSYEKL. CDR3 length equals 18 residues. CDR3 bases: TGCGCCAGCAGGCAAGATGGGACCCCAGGTTCCGGCACAGATACGCAGTATTTT. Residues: CASRQDGTPGSGTDTQYF.

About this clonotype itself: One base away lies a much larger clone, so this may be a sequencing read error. CDR3 in amino acids: CASSQGRTTGGYGYTF. The CDR3 coding sequence is TGCGCCAGCAGCCAAGGCCGGACGACAGGGGGCTATGGCTACACCTTC. The genes are TRBV4-1 and TRBJ1-2, with 9 bases fitting TRBD1. The CDR3 length is 16 residues. Germline V gene sequence: CDR1 MGHRA, CDR2 YSYEKL. The V and J ends lost 1 base and 4 bases, in that order; junction bases with no gene match: 7.

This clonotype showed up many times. The CDR3 coding sequence is TGTGCCAGCAGCGGGGTGTCCGAGCAGTACTTC. This translates into CASSGVSEQYF. J is TRBJ2-7 and V is TRBV3-1; D not certain. This CDR3 is 11 amino acids long. Germline lookup yields CDR1 LGHDT and CDR2 YNNKEL (reference sequence). V was clipped by 5 bases and J by 6 bases, with 8 bases between them.

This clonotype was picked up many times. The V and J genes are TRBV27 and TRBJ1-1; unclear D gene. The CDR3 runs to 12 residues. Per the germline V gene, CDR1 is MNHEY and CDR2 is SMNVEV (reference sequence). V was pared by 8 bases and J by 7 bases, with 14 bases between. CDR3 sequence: CASALVQGEAFF. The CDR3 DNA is TGTGCCAGCGCGCTAGTACAAGGTGAAGCTTTCTTT.

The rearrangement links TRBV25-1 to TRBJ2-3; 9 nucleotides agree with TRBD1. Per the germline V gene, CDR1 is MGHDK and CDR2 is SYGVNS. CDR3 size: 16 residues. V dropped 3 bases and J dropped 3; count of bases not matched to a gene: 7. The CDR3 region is CASSDPGQGLTDTQYF. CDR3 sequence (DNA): TGTGCCAGCAGTGACCCGGGACAGGGTTTGACAGATACGCAGTATTTT.

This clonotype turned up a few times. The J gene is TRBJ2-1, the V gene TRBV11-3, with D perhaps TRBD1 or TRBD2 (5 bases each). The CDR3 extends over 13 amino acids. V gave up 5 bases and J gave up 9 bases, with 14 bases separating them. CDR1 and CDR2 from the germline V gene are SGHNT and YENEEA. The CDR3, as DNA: TGTGCCAGCAGCCCTGGGGCGGGTCTTGAGCAGTTCTTC. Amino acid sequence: CASSPGAGLEQFF.

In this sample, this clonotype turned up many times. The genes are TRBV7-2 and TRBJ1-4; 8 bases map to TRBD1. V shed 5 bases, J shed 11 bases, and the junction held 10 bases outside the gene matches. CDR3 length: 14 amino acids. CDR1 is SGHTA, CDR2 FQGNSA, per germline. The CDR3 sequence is CASSPDREVFKLFF. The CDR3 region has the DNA TGTGCCAGCAGCCCGGACAGGGAAGTGTTTAAACTGTTTTTT.

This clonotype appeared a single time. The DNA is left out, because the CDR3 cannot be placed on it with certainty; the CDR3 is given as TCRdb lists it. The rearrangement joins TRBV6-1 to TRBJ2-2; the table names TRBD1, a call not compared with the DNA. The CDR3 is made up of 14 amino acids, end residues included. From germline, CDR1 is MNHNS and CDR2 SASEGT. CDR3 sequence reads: CASMGQGTPGSCFF.

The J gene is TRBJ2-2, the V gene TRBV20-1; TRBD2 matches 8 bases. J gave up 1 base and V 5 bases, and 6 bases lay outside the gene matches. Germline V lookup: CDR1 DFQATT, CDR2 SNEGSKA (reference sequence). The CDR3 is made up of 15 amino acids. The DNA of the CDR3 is TGCAGTGCTCCCGAGACTAGCGAGAACACCGGGGAGCTGTTTTTT. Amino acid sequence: CSAPETSENTGELFF.

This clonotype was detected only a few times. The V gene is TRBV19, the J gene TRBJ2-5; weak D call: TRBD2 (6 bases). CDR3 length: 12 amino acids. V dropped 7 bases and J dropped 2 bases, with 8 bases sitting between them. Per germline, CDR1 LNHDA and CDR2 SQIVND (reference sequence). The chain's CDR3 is CASKEGQETQYF. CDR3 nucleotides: TGTGCCAGTAAGGAGGGACAAGAGACCCAGTACTTC.